Listed here is a single TCR beta chain. The data derive from a study of blood T cells in healthy people across ages. The authors isolated at least 6 million PBMCs per sample. A second roughly 7 to 11 cycle PCR used barcoded and J-beta primers. Unique molecular identifiers of 12 random nucleotides labeled each cDNA. The yield of each sample was at least 2.5 million CDR3-containing paired-end reads. TCRdb independently ran MiXCR on the 5' RACE reads; one entry per CDR3 protein. The top ten clones hold roughly 9% of a sample with about 760,000 distinct CDR3 sequences, 25% of them seen once. Per the germline V gene, CDR1 is SEHNR and CDR2 is FQNEAQ (reference sequence). This CDR3 comprises 17 residues. Losses at the gene ends were 5 bases for V and 2 bases for J; bases not matched to a gene: 9. The same sample was also studied in work on T cells of mothers and their children. Turning to that study: Barcodes and 2-4 random nucleotides were added by M1S in the second PCR.

This chain uses TRBV7-9 with TRBJ1-4, with 9 nucleotides matching TRBD1. The sequence came from a boy under 18 in good health. Input material: blood. The chain's CDR3 is CASSLPTGGLTNEKLFF. The CDR3 nucleotides read TGTGCCAGCAGCCTACCGACAGGGGGTTTGACTAATGAAAAACTGTTTTTT.